This T cell receptor (beta chain) was recovered during a study of cytomegalovirus exposure and HLA in healthy donors. Whole-study context: One earlier analysis, a look at some 180 million T cells, found around 110 million unique TCR beta sequences. Study conclusions and caveats: TCR beta V- and J-gene trimming, according to a later analysis, was linked to a missense DCLRE1C variant. Across HLA loci, a later analysis found differing TCR association rates, with DRB1 most and HLA-C fewest.

Germline V lookup: CDR1 MRHNA, CDR2 SNTAGT. The CDR3 sequence is 13 residues long. Between the trimmed V and J ends, which lost 6 bases and 5 bases, there was a span of 13 bases. Regarding donors, all were healthy bone marrow donors. On this clone itself: The antigen remains unidentified.

PCR employed 60 Vbeta and 13 Jbeta primers. Using immunoSEQ multiplex PCR, the repertoire was profiled, and TCRdb retains in-frame clones only, with some absent. Of 90,000 to 110,000 clones in the sample, 12% to 15% are singletons; the top ten hold roughly 0.89%. The chain links TRBV6-4 to TRBJ1-1; possibly TRBD1 for D (6 bases). The TCR was taken from a female donor in good health and CMV-seronegative. The sample was PBMCs. DNA of the CDR3: TGTGCCAGCAGGAGGGGGAAGGATACTGAAGCTTTCTTT. This translates into CASRRGKDTEAFF.